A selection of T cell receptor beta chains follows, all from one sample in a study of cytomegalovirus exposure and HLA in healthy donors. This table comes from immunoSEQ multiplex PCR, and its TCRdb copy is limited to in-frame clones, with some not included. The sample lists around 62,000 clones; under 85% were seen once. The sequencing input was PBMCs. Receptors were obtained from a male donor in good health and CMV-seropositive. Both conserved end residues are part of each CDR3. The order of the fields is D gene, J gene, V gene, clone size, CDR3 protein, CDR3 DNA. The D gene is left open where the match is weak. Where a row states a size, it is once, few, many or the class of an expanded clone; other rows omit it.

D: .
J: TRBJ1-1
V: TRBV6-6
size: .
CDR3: CASSYSWLTIQAFF
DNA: TGTGCCAGCAGTTACTCTTGGCTGACTATCCAAGCTTTCTTT

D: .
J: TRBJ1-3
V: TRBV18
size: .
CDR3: CASSPGGAGNTIYF
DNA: TGTGCCAGCTCACCGGGAGGGGCTGGAAACACCATATATTTT

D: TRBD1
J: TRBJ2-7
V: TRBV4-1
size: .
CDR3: CASSQRVLVGDRVNEQYF
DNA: TGCGCCAGCAGCCAACGGGTCCTGGTGGGGGACAGGGTGAACGAGCAGTACTTC

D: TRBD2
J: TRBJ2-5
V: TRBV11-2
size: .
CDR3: CASSLTGGPRKETQYF
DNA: TGTGCCAGCAGCTTAACGGGGGGGCCTCGGAAAGAGACCCAGTACTTC

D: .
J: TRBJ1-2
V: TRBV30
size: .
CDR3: CAWSEGGYGYTF
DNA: TGTGCCTGGAGTGAAGGGGGCTATGGCTACACCTTC

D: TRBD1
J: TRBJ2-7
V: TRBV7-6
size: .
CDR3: CASSPQGGAYNEQYF
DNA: TGTGCCAGCAGCCCCCAAGGGGGCGCGTACAACGAGCAGTACTTC

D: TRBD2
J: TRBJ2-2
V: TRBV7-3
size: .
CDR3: CASSLAGGPSGELFF
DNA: TGTGCCAGCAGCTTAGCGGGGGGGCCCTCCGGGGAGCTGTTTTTT

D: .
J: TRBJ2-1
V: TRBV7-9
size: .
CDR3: CASSSLRAEGDNEQFF
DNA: TGTGCCAGCAGCTCCCTACGGGCCGAAGGGGACAATGAGCAGTTCTTC

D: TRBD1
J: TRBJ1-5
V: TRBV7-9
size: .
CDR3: CASSPDRGNQPQHF
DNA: TGTGCCAGCAGCCCGGACAGGGGAAATCAGCCCCAGCATTTT

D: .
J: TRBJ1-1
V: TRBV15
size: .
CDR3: CATSRAGNTEAFF
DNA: TGTGCCACCAGCAGAGCGGGGAACACTGAAGCTTTCTTT

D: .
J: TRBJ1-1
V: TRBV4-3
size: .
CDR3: CASSIQGGGTEAFF
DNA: TGCGCCAGCAGCATACAGGGCGGGGGCACTGAAGCTTTCTTT

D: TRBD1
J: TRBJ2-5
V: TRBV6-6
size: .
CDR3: CASSYPQGAKETQYF
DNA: TGTGCCAGCAGTTACCCCCAGGGGGCAAAAGAGACCCAGTACTTC

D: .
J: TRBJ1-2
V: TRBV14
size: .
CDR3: CASSPGQWGYTF
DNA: TGTGCCAGCAGCCCCGGACAGTGGGGCTACACCTTC

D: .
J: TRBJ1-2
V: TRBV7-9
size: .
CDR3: CASSLAGTTYGYTF
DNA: TGTGCCAGCAGCTTAGCGGGCACAACCTATGGCTACACCTTC

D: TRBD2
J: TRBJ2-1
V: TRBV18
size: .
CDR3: CASSPASGGTGNEQFF
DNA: TGTGCCAGCTCACCAGCTAGCGGGGGAACGGGTAATGAGCAGTTCTTC

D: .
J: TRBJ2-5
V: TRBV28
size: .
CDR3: CASSAPSDPETQYF
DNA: TGTGCCAGCAGTGCGCCTAGCGATCCAGAGACCCAGTACTTC

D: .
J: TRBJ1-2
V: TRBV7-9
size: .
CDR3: CASSLAPSGHGYTF
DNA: TGTGCCAGCAGCTTAGCGCCGTCTGGGCATGGCTACACCTTC

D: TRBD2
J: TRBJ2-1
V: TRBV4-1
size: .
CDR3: CASSQDAASGGRYNEQFF
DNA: TGCGCCAGCAGCCAAGATGCGGCTAGCGGGGGGAGGTACAATGAGCAGTTCTTC

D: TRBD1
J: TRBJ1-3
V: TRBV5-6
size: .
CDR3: CASSPAGTGMLRGNTIYF
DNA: TGTGCCAGCAGCCCGGCGGGGACAGGGATGTTGAGGGGAAACACCATATATTTT

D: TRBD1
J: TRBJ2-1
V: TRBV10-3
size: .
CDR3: CAISESPQGTSYNEQFF
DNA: TGTGCCATCAGTGAGTCGCCACAGGGGACCTCCTACAATGAGCAGTTCTTC

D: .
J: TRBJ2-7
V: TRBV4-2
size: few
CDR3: CASSQVLGGPYEQYF
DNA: TGTGCCAGCAGCCAAGTGCTCGGGGGGCCCTACGAGCAGTACTTC

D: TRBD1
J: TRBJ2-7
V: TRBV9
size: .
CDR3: CASSVTGAEQYF
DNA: TGTGCCAGCAGCGTGACAGGGGCCGAGCAGTACTTC

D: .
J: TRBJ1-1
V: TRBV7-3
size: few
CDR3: CASSFNRNTEAFF
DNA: TGTGCCAGCAGCTTCAACAGAAACACTGAAGCTTTCTTT

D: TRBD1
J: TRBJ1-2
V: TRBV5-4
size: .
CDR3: CASSLRDRGDYGYTF
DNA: TGTGCCAGCAGCCTGAGGGACAGGGGGGACTATGGCTACACCTTC

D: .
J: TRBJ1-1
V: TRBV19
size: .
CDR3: CASSIKGYTEAFF
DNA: TGTGCCAGTAGTATCAAGGGGTACACTGAAGCTTTCTTT

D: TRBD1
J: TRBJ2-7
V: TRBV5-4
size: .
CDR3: CASSLPNRGPPYEQYF
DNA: TGTGCCAGCAGCCTACCCAACAGGGGGCCGCCCTACGAGCAGTACTTC

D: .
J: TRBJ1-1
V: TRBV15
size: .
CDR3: CATSRGSGINTEAFF
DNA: TGTGCCACCAGCAGAGGTAGCGGAATAAACACTGAAGCTTTCTTT

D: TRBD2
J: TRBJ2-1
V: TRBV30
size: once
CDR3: CAWTGRGRDEQFF
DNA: TGTGCCTGGACGGGGCGGGGGAGAGATGAGCAGTTCTTC

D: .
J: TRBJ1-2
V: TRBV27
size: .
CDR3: CASRETGAPNYGYTF
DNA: TGTGCCAGCAGGGAAACAGGTGCCCCTAACTATGGCTACACCTTC

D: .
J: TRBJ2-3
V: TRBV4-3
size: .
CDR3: CASSQDERAPTDTQYF
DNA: TGCGCCAGCAGCCAAGATGAGCGAGCACCCACAGATACGCAGTATTTT

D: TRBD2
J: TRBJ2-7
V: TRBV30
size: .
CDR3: CAWTRGGLNEQYF
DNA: TGTGCCTGGACCCGGGGGGGGCTGAACGAGCAGTACTTC

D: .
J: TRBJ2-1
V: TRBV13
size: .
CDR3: CASNAGGLYNEQFF
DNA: TGTGCCAGCAACGCCGGGGGGCTTTACAATGAGCAGTTCTTC

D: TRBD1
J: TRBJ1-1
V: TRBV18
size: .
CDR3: CASSPQTGSNTEAFF
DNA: TGTGCCAGCTCACCACAGACAGGGTCAAACACTGAAGCTTTCTTT

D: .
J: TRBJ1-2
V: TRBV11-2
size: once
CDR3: CASSARGGYTF
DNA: TGTGCCAGCAGCGCCCGAGGTGGCTACACCTTC

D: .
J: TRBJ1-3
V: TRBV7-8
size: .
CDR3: CASSPGYGNTIYF
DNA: TGTGCCAGCAGCCCGGGGTACGGAAACACCATATATTTT

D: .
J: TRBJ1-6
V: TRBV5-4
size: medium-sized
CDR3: CASSFEKGLGAPLHF
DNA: TGTGCCAGCAGCTTCGAGAAGGGGCTGGGTGCACCCCTCCACTTT

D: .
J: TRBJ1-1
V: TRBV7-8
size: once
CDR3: CASSLSAIGTEAFF
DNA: TGTGCCAGCAGCTTATCTGCTATCGGCACTGAAGCTTTCTTT

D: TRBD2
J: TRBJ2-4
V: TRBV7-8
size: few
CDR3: CASSLNRGGPAQNIQYF
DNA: TGTGCCAGCAGCTTAAATCGGGGGGGGCCAGCCCAAAACATTCAGTACTTC

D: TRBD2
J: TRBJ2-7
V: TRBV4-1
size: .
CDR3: CASSPRAGGTYEQYF
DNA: TGCGCCAGCAGCCCGCGAGCGGGGGGGACCTACGAGCAGTACTTC

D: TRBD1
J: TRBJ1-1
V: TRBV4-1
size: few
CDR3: CASSRETGEAFF
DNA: TGCGCCAGCAGCCGAGAGACAGGGGAAGCTTTCTTT

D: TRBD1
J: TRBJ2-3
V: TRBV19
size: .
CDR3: CASSTRDRGVDTQYF
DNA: TGTGCCAGTAGTACTCGGGACAGGGGGGTAGATACGCAGTATTTT

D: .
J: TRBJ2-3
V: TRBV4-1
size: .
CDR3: CASSQDETSTDTQYF
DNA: TGCGCCAGCAGCCAAGATGAGACTAGCACAGATACGCAGTATTTT

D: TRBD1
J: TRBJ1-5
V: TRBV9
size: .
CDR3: CASSTRDSLWPQHF
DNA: TGTGCCAGCAGCACTCGGGACAGCCTGTGGCCCCAGCATTTT

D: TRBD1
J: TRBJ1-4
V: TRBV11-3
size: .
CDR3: CASSPQGAGEKLFF
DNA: TGTGCCAGCAGCCCACAGGGGGCCGGGGAAAAACTGTTTTTT

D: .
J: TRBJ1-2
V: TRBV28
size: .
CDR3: CASSFRRVPNYGYTF
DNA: TGTGCCAGCAGTTTCCGCAGGGTCCCAAACTATGGCTACACCTTC

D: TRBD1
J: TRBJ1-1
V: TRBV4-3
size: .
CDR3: CASSQGTGESEAFF
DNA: TGCGCCAGCAGCCAAGGGACAGGGGAGTCTGAAGCTTTCTTT

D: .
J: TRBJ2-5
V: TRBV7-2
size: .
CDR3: CASSLGSVETQYF
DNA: TGTGCCAGCAGCTTAGGGTCGGTAGAGACCCAGTACTTC

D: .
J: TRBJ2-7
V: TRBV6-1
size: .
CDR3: CASIPLIGYYEQYF
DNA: TGTGCCAGCATTCCTCTTATCGGGTACTACGAGCAGTACTTC

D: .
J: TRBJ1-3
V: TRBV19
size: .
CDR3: CASSPRQAGNTIYF
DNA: TGTGCCAGTAGTCCGAGGCAAGCTGGAAACACCATATATTTT

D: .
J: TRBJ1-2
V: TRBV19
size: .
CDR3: CASSMRGSYGYTF
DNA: TGTGCCAGTAGTATGCGAGGTTCCTATGGCTACACCTTC

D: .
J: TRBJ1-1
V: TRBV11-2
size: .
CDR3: CASSLTGGTEAFF
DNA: TGTGCCAGCAGCTTAACGGGAGGCACTGAAGCTTTCTTT

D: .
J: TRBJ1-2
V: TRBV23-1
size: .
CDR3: CASSQSGCTF
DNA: TGCGCCAGCAGTCAATCCGGTTGCACCTTC

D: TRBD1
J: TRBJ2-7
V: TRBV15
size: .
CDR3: CATSYSQGAGNEQYF
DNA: TGTGCCACCAGCTATAGCCAGGGGGCTGGAAACGAGCAGTACTTC

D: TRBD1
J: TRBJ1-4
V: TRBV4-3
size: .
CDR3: CASSQEGDRAYNEKLFF
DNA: TGCGCCAGCAGCCAAGAAGGGGACAGGGCCTATAATGAAAAACTGTTTTTT

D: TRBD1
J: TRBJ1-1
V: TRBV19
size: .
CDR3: CASRGIQGSNTEAFF
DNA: TGTGCCAGTAGGGGGATACAGGGGTCGAACACTGAAGCTTTCTTT